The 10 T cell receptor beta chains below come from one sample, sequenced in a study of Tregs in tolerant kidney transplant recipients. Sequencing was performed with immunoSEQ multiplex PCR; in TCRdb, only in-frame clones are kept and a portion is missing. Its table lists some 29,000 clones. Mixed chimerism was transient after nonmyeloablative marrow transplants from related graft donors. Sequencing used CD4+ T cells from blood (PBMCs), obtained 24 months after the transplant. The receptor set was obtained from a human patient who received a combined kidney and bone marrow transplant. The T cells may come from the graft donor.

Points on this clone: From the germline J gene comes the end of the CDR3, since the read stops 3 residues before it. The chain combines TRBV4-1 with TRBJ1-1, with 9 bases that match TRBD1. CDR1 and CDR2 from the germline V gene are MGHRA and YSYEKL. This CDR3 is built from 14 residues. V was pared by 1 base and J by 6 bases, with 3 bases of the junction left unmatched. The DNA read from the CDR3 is TGCGCCAGCAGCCAAGGACAGGGGGTGGCTGAA. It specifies CASSQGQGVAE. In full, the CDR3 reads CASSQGQGVAEAFF.

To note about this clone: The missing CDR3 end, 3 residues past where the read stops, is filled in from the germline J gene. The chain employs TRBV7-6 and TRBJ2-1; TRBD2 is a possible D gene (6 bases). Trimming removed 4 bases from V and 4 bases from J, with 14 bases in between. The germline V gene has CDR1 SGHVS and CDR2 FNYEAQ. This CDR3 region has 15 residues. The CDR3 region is CASSSGPGGYNEQFF. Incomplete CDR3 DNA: TGTGCCAGCAGCTCCGGACCTGGGGGGTACAATGAG. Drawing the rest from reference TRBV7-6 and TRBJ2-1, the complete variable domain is GAGVSQSPRYKVTKRGQDVALRCDPISGHVSLYWYRQALGQGPEFLTYFNYEAQQDKSGLPNDRFSAERPEGSISTLTIQRTEQRDSAMYRCASSSGPGGYNEQFFGPGTRLTVL.

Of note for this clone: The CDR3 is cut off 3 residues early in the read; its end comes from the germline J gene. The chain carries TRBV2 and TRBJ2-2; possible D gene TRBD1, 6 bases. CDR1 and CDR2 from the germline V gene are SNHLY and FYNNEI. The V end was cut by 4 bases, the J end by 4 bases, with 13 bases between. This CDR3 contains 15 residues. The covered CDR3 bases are TGTGCCAGCAGTGTGTTGGGGGCGGGCACCGGGGAG. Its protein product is CASSVLGAGTGE. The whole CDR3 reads CASSVLGAGTGELFF.

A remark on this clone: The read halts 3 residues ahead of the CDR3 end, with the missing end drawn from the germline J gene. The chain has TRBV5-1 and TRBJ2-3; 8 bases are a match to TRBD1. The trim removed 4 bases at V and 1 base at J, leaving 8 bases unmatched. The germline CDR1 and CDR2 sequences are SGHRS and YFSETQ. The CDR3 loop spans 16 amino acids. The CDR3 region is CASSPGGGTGTDTQYF. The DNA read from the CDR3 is TGCGCCAGCAGCCCAGGGGGCGGGACAGGCACAGATACG.

Incomplete CDR3 DNA: TGTGCCAGCAGCCCGGGACTACGCACAGATACG. Translating gives CASSPGLRTDT. The entire CDR3 protein reads CASSPGLRTDTQYF. The V and J genes are TRBV7-2 and TRBJ2-3; 7 bases match TRBD2. The read ends 3 residues before the CDR3 terminus; that terminus is restored from the germline J gene. Per the germline V gene, CDR1 is SGHTA and CDR2 is FQGNSA. The CDR3 contains 14 residues. V was clipped by 5 bases and J by 1 base; unmatched bases: 3.

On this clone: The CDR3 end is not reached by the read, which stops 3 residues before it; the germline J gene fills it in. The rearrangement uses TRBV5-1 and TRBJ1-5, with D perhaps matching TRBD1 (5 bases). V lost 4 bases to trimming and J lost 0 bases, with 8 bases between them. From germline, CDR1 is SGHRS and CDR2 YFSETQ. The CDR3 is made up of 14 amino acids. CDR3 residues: CASSADSSNQPQHF. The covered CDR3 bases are TGCGCCAGCAGCGCAGACAGTAGCAATCAGCCC.

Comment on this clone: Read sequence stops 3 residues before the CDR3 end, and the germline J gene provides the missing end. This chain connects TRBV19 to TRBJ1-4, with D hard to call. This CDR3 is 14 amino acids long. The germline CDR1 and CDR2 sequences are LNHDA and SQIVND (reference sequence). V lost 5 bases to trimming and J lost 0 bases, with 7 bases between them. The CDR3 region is CASSRGATNEKLFF. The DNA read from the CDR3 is TGTGCCAGTAGTCGCGGGGCAACTAATGAAAAA.

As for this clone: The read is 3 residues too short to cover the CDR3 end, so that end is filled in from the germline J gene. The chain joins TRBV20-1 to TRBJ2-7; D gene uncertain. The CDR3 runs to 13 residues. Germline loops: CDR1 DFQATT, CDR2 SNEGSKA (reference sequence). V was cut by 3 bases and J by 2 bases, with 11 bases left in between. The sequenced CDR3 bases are TGCAGTGCTAGGTACTCCTCCACCTACGAG. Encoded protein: CSARYSSTYE. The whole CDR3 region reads CSARYSSTYEQYF.

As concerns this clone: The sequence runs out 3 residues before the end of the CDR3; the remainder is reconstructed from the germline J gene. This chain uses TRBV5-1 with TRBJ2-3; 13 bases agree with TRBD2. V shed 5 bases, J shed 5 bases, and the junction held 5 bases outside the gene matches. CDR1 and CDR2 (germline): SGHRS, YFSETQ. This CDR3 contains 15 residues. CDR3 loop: CASSMRLAGGDTQYF. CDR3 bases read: TGCGCCAGCAGTATGAGACTAGCGGGGGGAGATACG.

The CDR3 reads CASSPGTGGFNYEQYF. CDR3 DNA, as far as it was read: TGTGCCAGCAGTCCGGGGACAGGGGGATTTAACTACGAG. V gene TRBV5-4 combines with J gene TRBJ2-7; 11 positions match TRBD1. The read stops 3 residues short of the end of the CDR3; the missing end is completed from the germline J gene. The germline V gene encodes CDR1 SGHNT and CDR2 YYREEE (reference sequence). This CDR3 is built from 16 residues. V dropped 5 bases and J dropped 3; count of bases not matched to a gene: 10. The entire variable domain, with the rest obtained from reference TRBV5-4 and TRBJ2-7, is as follows: ETGVTQSPTHLIKTRGQQVTLRCSSQSGHNTVSWYQQALGQGPQFIFQYYREEENGRGNFPPRFSGLQFPNYSSELNVNALELDDSALYLCASSPGTGGFNYEQYFGPGTRLTVT.